The entry below describes one TCR beta chain. These data come from a study of control samples from healthy donors and cancer patients. The CDR3 loop spans 14 amino acids. CDR1 and CDR2 (germline): MNHEY, SVGAGI. The ends were cut back, 2 bases at V and 8 bases at J, with 15 bases in the middle. TCRdb keeps only in-frame clones here, not all; method: immunoSEQ multiplex PCR. The sample includes about 60,000 clones, about 96% of them seen just once. The specimen was blood. The chain combines TRBV6-5 with TRBJ1-2; tentative D call: TRBD1 (5 bases). The source is a woman between 18 and 29 years old in good health. CDR3 in amino acids: CASSYKTRGGGYTF. The CDR3 coding sequence is TGTGCCAGCAGTTACAAGACAAGGGGAGGAGGCTACACCTTC.